This TCR beta chain was recorded in a study of brain T cells in children with intractable seizures. Only in-frame clones appear in the TCRdb table, and some are missing; sequencing was by immunoSEQ multiplex PCR. The top ten hold 6.3% of the sample, which has more than 40,000 clones, over 75% seen once. CDR1 is SGHTA and CDR2 is FQGTGA in the germline V gene. With V trimmed by 2 bases and J by 8 bases, 5 bases remained unmatched. The CDR3 has 14 residues. The chain recombines TRBV7-3 with TRBJ2-1; 8 bases line up with TRBD1. The source is a girl aged 2 to 10 with tuberous sclerosis and intractable seizures. Sequencing was performed on peripheral blood, taken at surgery. This CDR3 reads CASSLFQGADEQFF. The DNA for the CDR3 is TGTGCCAGCAGCTTATTTCAGGGGGCAGATGAGCAGTTCTTC.